The present entry profiles one T cell receptor beta chain with its context. The antigen remains unidentified. The data derive from a study of cytomegalovirus exposure and HLA in healthy donors. Background on the study: The approximately 100 million unique TCR beta sequences, from roughly 170 million T cells, were found by an earlier analysis.

Study results and caveats: The study flagged some 170 TCR beta chains as cytomegalovirus-associated. Rarity characterized most TCR sequences, yet some public TCRs appeared in many donors. Donors were assumed by presence/absence analyses to have roughly uniform sequencing depth.

The CDR3 runs to 15 residues. The V gene end was trimmed by 2 bases and the J gene end by 4 bases; junction bases not matched to a gene: 6. CDR1 and CDR2 from the germline V gene are SGHRS and YFSETQ. Vbeta (60) and Jbeta (13) primers were used in the PCR. TCRdb's copy holds only in-frame clones and misses some; the assay was immunoSEQ multiplex PCR. The sample holds 170,000 or so clones, roughly 80% seen once. Sequencing input: PBMCs. The sequence was collected from a woman younger than 45 in good health and CMV-seronegative. This rearrangement joins TRBV5-1 to TRBJ2-5; 9 bases map to TRBD1. In DNA form, the CDR3 reads TGCGCCAGCAGCTTCGGACAGGGGATGGGAGAGACCCAGTACTTC. This sequence encodes CASSFGQGMGETQYF.